This TCR beta chain was documented in a study of PD-1 blockade in classical Hodgkin lymphoma. Study at large: The patients were dosed with nivolumab 3 mg/kg, infused intravenously every 2 weeks. Overall study findings and caveats: Lower baseline TCR diversity was reported for newly diagnosed patients than for healthy donors.

Time point indicated: cycle 4 day 1 (C4D1), after less than 7 weeks of nivolumab. Each patient's relapse followed autologous stem cell transplantation, and brentuximab vedotin exposure varied. As to this clone: No antigen is known for it.

Sequencing was performed with immunoSEQ multiplex PCR; in TCRdb, only in-frame clones are kept and a portion is missing. Among roughly 60,000 clones, less than 95% were seen once, and the ten largest hold around 10%. The sequence came from a human donor with classical Hodgkin lymphoma. The specimen was peripheral blood mononuclear cells (PBMCs), collected before the fourth cycle of nivolumab.

This CDR3 reads CASSWSRGTGEAFF. CDR3 bases: TGCGCCAGCAGCTGGAGCAGAGGAACGGGTGAAGCTTTCTTT. The chain has TRBV5-1 and TRBJ1-1; D gene ambiguous. V gave up 3 bases and J gave up 7 bases, with 16 bases separating them. CDR1 is SGHRS, CDR2 YFSETQ, per germline. The CDR3 covers 14 residues.